Shown below are 12 T cell receptor beta chains from a single sample sequenced in a study of T cells in localized non-small cell lung cancer (dated by TCRdb to between 2020 and 2021). To prepare the library, the immunoSEQ multiplex PCR assay was applied. The clones in this table, taken by TCRdb from immuneACCESS, are in-frame only. Not every clone is retained; where verified, under half of the shortfall comes from an unresolved V gene, and the cause of the rest is unknown. This sample comprises 50,000 to 75,000 clones, about nine tenths of them detected only once. The ten top clones hold around 20% of the sample. The sample was peripheral blood, taken before any cancer treatment. The source is a man aged 35 to 69 with stage I lung adenocarcinoma.

The V call is TRBV9, the J call TRBJ2-1; D possibly corresponds to TRBD2 (8 bases). The germline gives CDR1 SGDLS, CDR2 YYNGEE. The CDR3 has 17 amino acids. The V end lost 3 bases, the J end lost 9 bases, and 25 bases lay between the germline ends. The CDR3 reads CASSEGPPGLGGGEQFF. The CDR3 DNA is TGTGCCAGCAGCGAGGGACCTCCGGGACTAGGGGGCGGTGAGCAGTTCTTC.

The chain joins TRBV11-2 to TRBJ2-7, with no clear D. Trimming took off 5 bases at V and 5 bases at J, with 16 bases between the two ends. Germline lookup yields CDR1 SGHAT and CDR2 FQNNGV. CDR3 length: 14 residues. The CDR3 nucleotides read TGTGCCAGCAGCATAAGGGCCCAGGTCAACGAGCAGTACTTC. Protein product: CASSIRAQVNEQYF. The full variable domain, completed using reference TRBV11-2 and TRBJ2-7, is EAGVAQSPRYKIIEKRQSVAFWCNPISGHATLYWYQQILGQGPKLLIQFQNNGVVDDSQLPKDRFSAERLKGVDSTLKIQPAKLEDSAVYLCASSIRAQVNEQYFGPGTRLTVT.

J is TRBJ1-1 and V is TRBV6-5, with unresolved D. V gave up 2 bases and J gave up 1 base, with 5 bases separating them. Germline V gene data show CDR1 as MNHEY and CDR2 as SVGAGI. The CDR3 is 13 amino acids. DNA of the CDR3: TGTGCCAGCAGTTACACGTGGAACACTGAAGCTTTCTTT. It translates to CASSYTWNTEAFF.

The chain links TRBV5-5 to TRBJ1-5; D call uncertain. V dropped 0 bases and J dropped 0 bases, with 10 bases sitting between them. Germline-derived CDR1 and CDR2 are SGHKS and YYEKEE (reference sequence). This CDR3 has 16 amino acids. CDR3 in amino acids: CASSLGVQVSNQPQHF. In nucleotides, the CDR3 is TGTGCCAGCAGCTTGGGCGTCCAGGTTAGCAATCAGCCCCAGCATTTT.

This clone appeared once. V usage is TRBV6-1 and J usage is TRBJ1-1; D is undetermined. CDR3 length equals 11 residues. Per germline, CDR1 MNHNS and CDR2 SASEGT. The V gene lost 5 bases and the J gene lost 4 bases, with 5 bases spanning the gap. The CDR3 nucleotides are TGTGCCAGCAGTTCCTCCACTGAAGCTTTCTTT. Protein product: CASSSSTEAFF.

A remark on this clone: Since the CDR3 does not end with the conserved phenylalanine or tryptophan, this likely comes from a read error. The V gene is TRBV7-6, the J gene TRBJ2-7, with D hard to call. Germline CDR1 reads SGHVS; CDR2 reads FNYEAQ. V was pared by 5 bases and J by 0 bases, with 2 bases between. CDR3 length: 11 amino acids. CDR3 loop: CASSRSYEQYL. In DNA, the CDR3 is TGTGCCAGCAGCCGCTCCTACGAGCAGTACCTC.

V is TRBV2 and J is TRBJ2-3, with 10 bases lining up with TRBD2. J lost 0 bases, V lost 4 bases, and 7 bases had no gene match. CDR3 size: 17 residues. Per germline, CDR1 SNHLY and CDR2 FYNNEI. The CDR3: CASSGVAGGPSTDTQYF. The CDR3 bases are TGTGCCAGCAGTGGGGTAGCGGGAGGCCCTAGCACAGATACGCAGTATTTT. The full variable domain, with the rest looked up from reference TRBV2 and TRBJ2-3, is EPEVTQTPSHQVTQMGQEVILRCVPISNHLYFYWYRQILGQKVEFLVSFYNNEISEKSEIFDDQFSVERPDGSNFTLKIRSTKLEDSAMYFCASSGVAGGPSTDTQYFGPGTRLTVL.

The chain couples TRBV5-1 to TRBJ2-2; D is unclear. Looked up from germline, CDR1 is SGHRS and CDR2 is YFSETQ. Trimming cost V 0 bases and J 6 bases, with 9 bases left between them. This CDR3 has 14 residues. CDR3 amino acids: CASSLAPGSGELFF. CDR3 DNA sequence: TGCGCCAGCAGCTTGGCCCCTGGTTCCGGGGAGCTGTTTTTT.

V gene TRBV18 combines with J gene TRBJ2-1; TRBD2 agrees at 13 bases. V lost 3 bases to trimming and J lost 9 bases; unmatched junction nucleotides: 8. CDR1 is KGHSH, CDR2 LQKENI, per germline. The CDR3 has 16 residues. The CDR3 DNA follows: TGTGCCAGCTCACCGGCCGGAGGACTAGCGGGAGTTGAGCAGTTCTTC. Translated: CASSPAGGLAGVEQFF.

V is TRBV9 and J is TRBJ2-3; perhaps D is TRBD1 or TRBD2 (5 bases each). The CDR3 extends over 16 amino acids. With 1 base removed from V and 1 base from J, the gap between germline ends came to 13 bases. Germline CDR1 and CDR2: SGDLS and YYNGEE. CDR3 DNA: TGTGCCAGCAGCGTATCAGGGCAAGCGGGCACAGATACGCAGTATTTT. This gives the protein CASSVSGQAGTDTQYF.

The chain uses TRBV28 and TRBJ2-7; D is possibly TRBD1 or TRBD2 (5 bases each). There are 14 residues in the CDR3. V was cut by 5 bases and J by 7 bases, with 18 bases left in between. Germline CDR1 is MDHEN and CDR2 is SYDVKM. This chain's CDR3 is CASSRDGMGWEQYF. The CDR3 DNA reads as TGTGCCAGCAGTCGGGACGGTATGGGGTGGGAGCAGTACTTC. Drawing the rest from reference TRBV28 and TRBJ2-7, the complete variable domain is DVKVTQSSRYLVKRTGEKVFLECVQDMDHENMFWYRQDPGLGLRLIYFSYDVKMKEKGDIPEGYSVSREKKERFSLILESASTNQTSMYLCASSRDGMGWEQYFGPGTRLTVT.

The chain is built from TRBV28 and TRBJ2-7; D not resolved. The CDR3 contains 12 residues. V lost 5 bases to trimming and J lost 4 bases, with 9 bases between them. Germline values: CDR1 MDHEN, CDR2 SYDVKM. CDR3 bases: TGTGCCAGCAGTGAGTTACTATACGAGCAGTACTTC. Translating it yields CASSELLYEQYF.